The 10 T cell receptor beta chains given below trace back to one sample, sequenced in a study of molecular identifiers for immune sequencing clone quantification. Each CDR3 protein gets one entry after TCRdb re-called the PCR reads with MiXCR. The sample contains around 470,000 distinct CDR3 sequences, 20% to 25% of which appear only once. Sequencing input: naive CD8+ T cells from blood, with Jurkat cell RNA spiked in. Described subset: FACS-sorted CD8+CD4-CCR7+CD45RA+ naive T cells. The receptors stem from a human donor in good health. Some libraries in this study had Jurkat cell RNA spiked in.

This clonotype was counted at least ten times. The V call is TRBV28, the J call TRBJ2-5, with D perhaps being TRBD1 or TRBD2 (5 bases each). The CDR3 extends over 16 amino acids. CDR1 MDHEN and CDR2 SYDVKM come from the germline V gene. V lost 5 bases and J 2 bases, leaving 18 bases between the germline ends. CDR3 residues: CASSTRDGSTQETQYF. The CDR3 nucleotides are TGTGCCAGCAGTACTCGGGACGGAAGTACGCAAGAGACCCAGTACTTC. Drawing the rest from reference TRBV28 and TRBJ2-5, the complete variable domain is DVKVTQSSRYLVKRTGEKVFLECVQDMDHENMFWYRQDPGLGLRLIYFSYDVKMKEKGDIPEGYSVSREKKERFSLILESASTNQTSMYLCASSTRDGSTQETQYFGPGTRLLVL.

This clonotype was seen at least ten times. This chain connects TRBV29-1 to TRBJ2-7, with D tentatively TRBD1 (6 bases). The CDR3 runs to 11 residues. The V gene's germline CDR1 is SQVTM and CDR2 ANQGSEA. V lost 4 bases, J lost 5 bases, and 9 bases lay in between. The CDR3 region is CSVARGHEQYF. In nucleotides, the CDR3 is TGCAGCGTTGCCAGGGGACACGAGCAGTACTTC.

The sample holds a few counts of this clonotype. V usage is TRBV20-1 and J usage is TRBJ2-7; D is uncertain. The CDR3 runs 14 residues. The V end lost 0 bases, the J end lost 3 bases, and 12 bases lay between the germline ends. Germline CDR1 DFQATT, CDR2 SNEGSKA (reference sequence). In DNA form, the CDR3 reads TGCAGTGCTAGAGACCCTACGGCTTACTACGAGCAGTACTTC. Translation: CSARDPTAYYEQYF.

This clonotype came up many times. The rearrangement links TRBV28 to TRBJ2-7; D ambiguous. This CDR3 spans 12 amino acids. The V end lost 5 bases, the J end lost 2 bases, and 7 bases lay between the germline ends. Germline CDR1 reads MDHEN; CDR2 reads SYDVKM. This CDR3 reads CASSRSAYEQYF. CDR3 DNA sequence: TGTGCCAGCAGTAGGTCCGCCTACGAGCAGTACTTC.

This clonotype was seen many times. The V and J genes are TRBV28 and TRBJ1-1; D remains unclear. V shed 3 bases and J shed 2 bases, with 10 bases lying between them. This CDR3 region has 14 residues. Germline lookup yields CDR1 MDHEN and CDR2 SYDVKM. The CDR3 spells CASSFRHSNTEAFF. In nucleotides, the CDR3 is TGTGCCAGCAGTTTTCGACACTCTAACACTGAAGCTTTCTTT.

In its sample, this clonotype was seen a few times. The chain joins TRBV27 to TRBJ1-5; unclear D gene. Per germline, CDR1 MNHEY and CDR2 SMNVEV (reference sequence). Trimming removed 3 bases at V and 1 base at J, with 7 bases between. The CDR3 consists of 14 residues. The DNA for the CDR3 is TGTGCCAGCAGTTTCCGGGCAAGCAATCAGCCCCAGCATTTT. Translated, it gives CASSFRASNQPQHF.

J is TRBJ2-3 and V is TRBV7-9, with 7 bases identical to TRBD2. CDR1 is SEHNR and CDR2 is FQNEAQ in the germline V gene (reference sequence). The CDR3 sequence is 16 residues long. Trimming cost V 5 bases and J 4 bases; bases outside gene matches: 12. In DNA form, the CDR3 reads TGTGCCAGCAGCCCCCTTTGGGAGGGCCCGGCAGATACGCAGTATTTT. It yields the protein CASSPLWEGPADTQYF.

This rearrangement joins TRBV27 to TRBJ2-3, with D possibly matching TRBD1 (5 bases). This CDR3 comprises 14 residues. CDR1 is MNHEY, CDR2 SMNVEV, per germline (reference sequence). The V gene lost 2 bases and the J gene lost 4 bases, with 10 bases spanning the gap. CDR3 sequence (DNA): TGTGCCAGCAGTTTAGATGGGGCCTCAGATACGCAGTATTTT. It encodes CASSLDGASDTQYF.

This clonotype has a count of ten or more. The CDR3 bases are TGTGCCAGCAGCTTAGGGTGGCGCCATGAGCAGTTCTTC. Translated, it gives CASSLGWRHEQFF. V usage is TRBV13 and J usage is TRBJ2-1; D is unresolved. Trimming shortened V by 0 bases and J by 8 bases, and 8 bases separated the two germline ends. The germline V gene has CDR1 PRHDT and CDR2 FYEKMQ (reference sequence). This CDR3 comprises 13 residues.

The chain has TRBV30 and TRBJ2-4, with a possible D match to TRBD1 (6 bases). Per germline, CDR1 GTSNPN and CDR2 SVGIG (reference sequence). The length of the CDR3 is 13 residues. V lost 7 bases and J lost 15, with 25 bases in between. CDR3 amino acids: CASGPDRPPLAYF. The DNA of the CDR3 is TGTGCCTCGGGACCTGACAGGCCCCCCTTAGCGTACTTC.